In this sample, the clone carrying this T cell receptor beta chain turned up a few times. Its antigen is still unknown. This record belongs to a study of response to subunit inactivated influenza vaccine. This CDR3 has 16 amino acids. Losses at the gene ends were 0 bases for V and 1 base for J; bases not matched to a gene: 2. The germline V gene encodes CDR1 SGHRS and CDR2 YFSETQ. TCRdb reprocessed the RT-PCR reads via MiXCR and lists one record per CDR3 protein. The data hold approximately 530,000 distinct CDR3 sequences, with about 8% observed a single time. Overall study findings and caveats: Researchers suggested that each seasonal influenza vaccination recruits few new T cells.

Material: PBMCs from blood, obtained 23 months after vaccination. The TCR originated in a man between 50 and 70 years old who received an inactivated influenza vaccine. The chain carries TRBV5-1 and TRBJ2-1; 9 bases are a match to TRBD1. CDR3 protein: CASSLATGGSYNEQFF. The CDR3 bases are TGCGCCAGCAGCTTGGCGACAGGGGGATCCTACAATGAGCAGTTCTTC.